What follows is one T cell receptor beta chain and its context. These data come from a study of blood T cell repertoires in COVID-19. Study-level background: T cells, B-cell-depleted T cells, or PBMCs provided the cDNA or gDNA that served as material.

V gave up 2 bases and J gave up 0 bases; unmatched junction bases: 2. The CDR3 length is 15 residues. Germline values: CDR1 LGHNA, CDR2 YSLEER. Assay: immunoSEQ multiplex PCR; the TCRdb copy retains only in-frame clones and omits some. The sample consists of fewer than 120,000 clones, 65% to 80% of them appearing once. The chain combines TRBV4-3 with TRBJ1-2, with TRBD1 matching over 8 bases. The source material was peripheral blood. The TCR originated in a woman aged 60 to 75 with acute or convalescent COVID-19. This CDR3 reads CASSQLDRANYGYTF. The CDR3 nucleotides are TGCGCCAGCAGCCAATTGGACAGGGCTAACTATGGCTACACCTTC.